One sample yielded the 17 T cell receptor beta chains listed below, sequenced in a study of spatial heterogeneity in lung cancer (dated by TCRdb to 2018 to 2020). Antigens of these TCRs are unknown. Summary of the overall study and its limitations: The tumor nonsynonymous mutation count correlated with the number of expanded intratumoral alpha and beta TCRs.

Library generation was performed with 5' RACE. TCRdb lists the instrument as NextSeq 500. The public reads were quality trimmed at Q25 with fastp and then assembled into clones with MiXCR by TCRdb, keeping productive beta chains. Every distinct CDR3 protein forms one entry, paired with its most common genes and DNA. Counted in this sample were some 4,800 distinct CDR3 sequences; about 7.6% of them appeared once. The leading ten clones occupy about 15% of the sample. The sample's time point label is to be understood as: sample taken at primary tumor resection. The sample consisted of lung tumor tissue, taken at surgery. The source is a female donor with early-stage non-small cell lung cancer.

This clonotype is labeled medium-sized (0.01 to 0.1%). This rearrangement joins TRBV6-5 to TRBJ2-5; 7 positions match TRBD1. The trim removed 4 bases at V and 4 bases at J, leaving 9 bases unmatched. The CDR3 contains 15 residues. CDR1 is MNHEY, CDR2 SVGAGI, per germline. The CDR3 nucleotides read TGTGCCAGCAGTTCCCTGACAGGGTCTGGAGAGACCCAGTACTTC. It codes for CASSSLTGSGETQYF.

This clonotype was counted at least ten times. The V and J genes are TRBV18 and TRBJ2-3; perhaps TRBD2 as D (5 bases). The CDR3 extends over 15 amino acids. Germline V gene sequence: CDR1 KGHSH, CDR2 LQKENI. The ends were cut back, 1 base at V and 3 bases at J, with 11 bases in the middle. This chain's CDR3 is CASSPREGGTDTQYF. The CDR3 coding sequence is TGTGCCAGCTCACCACGAGAGGGTGGGACAGATACGCAGTATTTT.

The V call is TRBV12-3 or TRBV12-4, the J call TRBJ1-1; a possible D gene is TRBD1 (6 bases). This CDR3 is built from 14 residues. V dropped 10 bases and J dropped 3 bases, with 18 bases sitting between them. CDR3 sequence: CATLAGQGYTEAFF. The CDR3 region has the DNA TGTGCCACCCTGGCTGGGCAGGGGTACACTGAAGCTTTCTTT.

This clonotype turned up a few times. The CDR3 DNA reads as TGTGCCAGCAGCTTAAGTGCAGGGGCGAACGGGGAGCTGTTTTTT. Residues: CASSLSAGANGELFF. The chain joins TRBV7-3 to TRBJ2-2, with D perhaps TRBD1 (6 bases). CDR1 SGHTA and CDR2 FQGTGA come from the germline V gene. V shed 1 base and J shed 7 bases, with 13 bases lying between them. CDR3 size: 15 residues. Full variable domain (rest looked up from reference TRBV7-3 and TRBJ2-2): GAGVSQTPSNKVTEKGKYVELRCDPISGHTALYWYRQSLGQGPEFLIYFQGTGAADDSGLPNDRFFAVRPEGSVSTLKIQRTERGDSAVYLCASSLSAGANGELFFGEGSRLTVL.

The gene calls are TRBV7-3 and TRBJ1-5, with D possibly being TRBD1 (5 bases). V was clipped by 5 bases and J by 7 bases, with 15 bases between them. The CDR3 is 14 residues long. Germline-derived CDR1 and CDR2 are SGHTA and FQGTGA. The CDR3 protein is CASSRGTKSQPQHF. For the CDR3, the DNA is TGTGCCAGCAGCCGCGGGACGAAAAGCCAGCCCCAGCATTTT.

In its sample, this clonotype was seen many times. The chain has TRBV4-2 and TRBJ1-2, with D maybe TRBD1 (5 bases). Germline assignment: CDR1 LGHNA and CDR2 YNFKEQ. Trimming stripped 0 bases from V and 4 bases from J, with 18 bases between. This CDR3 contains 17 residues. CDR3 nucleotide sequence: TGTGCCAGCAGCCAAGATCTTACAGGAGGAAAGCTCTATGGCTACACCTTC. It specifies CASSQDLTGGKLYGYTF.

Concerning this clonotype itself: One end of the junction is discordant with germline, which a read error may explain. CDR3 loop: CAISGWFGGIQPQHF. In nucleotides, the CDR3 is TGTGCGATCAGTGGATGGTTTGGAGGCATTCAGCCCCAGCATTTT. The chain has TRBV10-3 and TRBJ1-5; D gene uncertain. The CDR3 is 15 amino acids. From germline, CDR1 is ENHRY and CDR2 SYGVKD.

This clonotype was observed a handful of times. The chain has TRBV5-1 and TRBJ2-1; the D call may be TRBD1 or TRBD2 (6 bases each). Germline assignment: CDR1 SGHRS and CDR2 YFSETQ. Trimming shortened V by 0 bases and J by 3 bases, and 13 bases separated the two germline ends. CDR3 size: 16 residues. In DNA form, the CDR3 reads TGCGCCAGCAGCTTGGTTTTAGGGGGGAACTACAATGAGCAGTTCTTC. Its protein product is CASSLVLGGNYNEQFF.

This chain links TRBV20-1 with TRBJ2-1; 9 positions match TRBD2. The germline V gene encodes CDR1 DFQATT and CDR2 SNEGSKA (reference sequence). The CDR3 spans 14 residues. The junction had 10 bases not matched to a gene; V was cut back by 6 bases and J by 7 bases. In DNA, the CDR3 is TGCAGTGCCGAACCGGGACTAGCTCCAAATGAGCAGTTCTTC. Amino acid sequence: CSAEPGLAPNEQFF.

V is TRBV30 and J is TRBJ2-7, with unresolved D. The germline V gene has CDR1 GTSNPN and CDR2 SVGIG (reference sequence). V lost 0 bases to trimming and J lost 3 bases, with 6 bases between them. The length of the CDR3 is 12 residues. The CDR3 loop is CAWSVVGYEQYF. For the CDR3, the DNA is TGTGCCTGGAGTGTAGTAGGCTACGAGCAGTACTTC. Complete variable domain (other parts from reference TRBV30 and TRBJ2-7): SQTIHQWPATLVQPVGSPLSLECTVEGTSNPNLYWYRQAAGRGLQLLFYSVGIGQISSEVPQNLSASRPQDRQFILSSKKLLLSDSGFYLCAWSVVGYEQYFGPGTRLTVT.

Only a few counts were recorded for this clonotype. The genes are TRBV12-3 or TRBV12-4 and TRBJ2-3; perhaps TRBD1 as D (6 bases). V was pared by 2 bases and J by 0 bases, with 15 bases between. This CDR3 has 17 amino acids. The CDR3 protein is CASSLSLGAQSTDTQYF. In DNA, the CDR3 is TGTGCCAGCAGTTTATCCCTGGGGGCGCAAAGCACAGATACGCAGTATTTT.

This clonotype was counted a few times. The genes are TRBV29-1 and TRBJ2-6; the D is unclear. With 6 bases removed from V and 2 bases from J, the gap between germline ends came to 11 bases. This CDR3 is 14 amino acids long. The germline gives CDR1 SQVTM, CDR2 ANQGSEA. The CDR3 DNA follows: TGCAGCGTCACGATCGCGGCTGGGGCCAACGTCCTGACTTTC. Protein: CSVTIAAGANVLTF.

This clonotype was detected ten times or more. The chain recombines TRBV14 with TRBJ1-6; D may be TRBD1 (5 bases). The CDR3 length is 12 residues. CDR1 is SGHDN, CDR2 FVKESK, per germline. The V and J ends lost 1 base and 14 bases respectively, with 9 bases between them. The chain's CDR3 is CASSQAAGALHF. CDR3 nucleotides: TGTGCCAGCAGCCAAGCGGCGGGGGCCCTCCACTTT.

Relative to its sample, this clonotype is medium-sized (0.01 to 0.1%). A read error may produce the germline difference seen at one junction end. The chain couples TRBV7-6 to TRBJ2-7; tentative D call: TRBD1 (6 bases). Germline CDR1 reads SGHVS; CDR2 reads FNYEAQ. The CDR3 totals 14 residues. The CDR3 coding sequence is TGTGCCAGCAGCTCACAGGGTATAGGATCTAAGATCTTTTTC. Translated, it gives CASSSQGIGSKIFF.

The chain links TRBV20-1 to TRBJ2-1; possible D gene TRBD1, 6 bases. The CDR3 runs 12 residues. From germline, CDR1 is DFQATT and CDR2 SNEGSKA (reference sequence). Between the trimmed V and J ends, which lost 4 bases and 3 bases, there was a span of 7 bases. The CDR3 DNA reads as TGCAGTGCTAAAGGGGGCTACAATGAGCAGTTCTTC. Amino acids: CSAKGGYNEQFF.

Only a few counts were recorded for this clonotype. The chain is built from TRBV12-2 and TRBJ2-7; TRBD1, the table's D call, lacks a check against the DNA. TRBV12-2 is assigned pseudogene status. CDR3 length: 16 residues. The CDR3 nucleotides are TGTGCAAGTCGCTTAGTACAGGGGCAGGGGGACTACGAGCAGTACTTC. As protein: CASRLVQGQGDYEQYF.

This clonotype ranks as medium-sized (0.01 to 0.1%). The chain is built from TRBV19 and TRBJ2-7; D ambiguous. The germline CDR1 and CDR2 sequences are LNHDA and SQIVND (reference sequence). Trimming took 1 base from V and 1 from J, leaving 5 bases between them. This CDR3 has 13 amino acids. CDR3 in amino acids: CASSIGPSYEQYF. The CDR3 DNA is TGTGCCAGTAGTATAGGTCCTTCCTACGAGCAGTACTTC.